The present T cell receptor beta chain was sequenced within a study of T cells in Graves' hyperthyroidism and ophthalmopathy. TCR beta CDR3 regions were amplified from RNA transcripts. First-round RT-PCR targeting the TCR CDR3 was performed with the HTBI primer set. In TCRdb, the multiplex PCR reads were re-called with MiXCR into one record per CDR3 protein. The table records hundreds of thousands of distinct CDR3 sequences, approximately 14% of them present only once. Stable Graves' hyperthyroidism denoted no ophthalmopathy progression over 18 months. Criteria for exclusion of patients were uncontrolled infection, other autoimmune disease, pregnancy or lactation. The V and J ends lost 5 bases and 1 base respectively, with 12 bases between them. Germline V gives CDR1 MNHEY, CDR2 SVGEGT. CDR3 length: 15 residues.

The chain carries TRBV6-2 or TRBV6-3 and TRBJ2-1; no definite D call. The receptor's source is a woman younger than 30 with Graves' hyperthyroidism. Sequenced input: blood. The CDR3 nucleotides read TGTGCCAGCAGTGAACCTAGTGGGTCCTACAATGAGCAGTTCTTC. It translates to CASSEPSGSYNEQFF.